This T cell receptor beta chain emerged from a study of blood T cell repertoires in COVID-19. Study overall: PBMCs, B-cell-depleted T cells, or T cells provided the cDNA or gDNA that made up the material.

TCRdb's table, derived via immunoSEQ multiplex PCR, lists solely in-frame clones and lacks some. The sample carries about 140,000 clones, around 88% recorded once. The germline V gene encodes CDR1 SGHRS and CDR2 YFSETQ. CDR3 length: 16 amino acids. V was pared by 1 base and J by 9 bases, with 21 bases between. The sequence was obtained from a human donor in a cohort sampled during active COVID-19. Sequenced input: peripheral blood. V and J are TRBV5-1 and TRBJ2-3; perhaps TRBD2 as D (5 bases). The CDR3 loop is CASSLKVGEAPPTQYF. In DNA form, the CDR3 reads TGCGCCAGCAGCTTGAAGGTGGGAGAGGCTCCCCCGACGCAGTATTTT. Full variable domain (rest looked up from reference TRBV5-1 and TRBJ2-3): KAGVTQTPRYLIKTRGQQVTLSCSPISGHRSVSWYQQTPGQGLQFLFEYFSETQRNKGNFPGRFSGRQFSNSRSEMNVSTLELGDSALYLCASSLKVGEAPPTQYFGPGTRLTVL.